The 9 T cell receptor beta chains in this list originate from one sample, sequenced in a study of vaccination and CD4 T cells after COVID-19. The treatment is: approximately 11-day PBMC culture with coronavirus spike peptide pools or control peptides (ViraFEST assay). No cognate antigen is known for these TCRs. The Oncomine TCR Beta short-read assay sequenced DNA from cultured CD4+ T cells. TCRdb redid the calling of the PCR reads with MiXCR, one entry per CDR3 protein. The data contain 15,000 or so distinct CDR3 sequences, around 76% of them seen just once; the ten biggest clones take up roughly 19%. Sequencing was carried out using CD4+ T cells from blood, cultured in vitro. These receptors all stem from a human donor who had recovered from COVID-19.

V gene TRBV7-2 combines with J gene TRBJ2-3; D is possibly TRBD2 (6 bases). Germline values: CDR1 SGHTA, CDR2 FQGNSA. Trimming cost V 5 bases and J 7 bases, with 19 bases left between them. This CDR3 has 15 amino acids. The CDR3 reads CASSPGTPRTNTQYF. The CDR3 nucleotides read TGTGCCAGCAGCCCCGGGACTCCACGGACGAATACGCAGTATTTT.

The rearrangement uses TRBV7-2 and TRBJ1-2; D may be TRBD1 (6 bases). The V gene lost 1 base and the J gene lost 3 bases, with 12 bases spanning the gap. This CDR3 spans 15 amino acids. CDR1 and CDR2 from the germline V gene are SGHTA and FQGNSA. Here the CDR3 reads CASSLVGHLDYGYTF. For the CDR3, the DNA is TGTGCCAGCAGCTTAGTGGGACACCTTGACTATGGCTACACCTTC.

This clonotype was observed a handful of times. The J gene is TRBJ2-7, the V gene TRBV7-6, with 7 bases that match TRBD1. After removal of 5 bases from V and 4 bases from J, the junction contained 5 bases not matched to a gene. Germline V CDR1 and CDR2: SGHVS, FNYEAQ. This CDR3 has 13 residues. The CDR3 sequence: CASSHGTAYEQYF. The CDR3 DNA reads TGTGCCAGCAGCCACGGGACAGCATACGAGCAGTACTTC. Variable domain in full (rest from reference TRBV7-6 and TRBJ2-7): GAGVSQSPRYKVTKRGQDVALRCDPISGHVSLYWYRQALGQGPEFLTYFNYEAQQDKSGLPNDRFSAERPEGSISTLTIQRTEQRDSAMYRCASSHGTAYEQYFGPGTRLTVT.

CDR3 sequence reads: CASSLEGTGISFF. The CDR3 DNA reads TGTGCCAGCAGTTTAGAGGGGACGGGGATTAGTTTCTTT. The chain combines TRBV27 with TRBJ1-1; maybe TRBD1 (5 bases). This CDR3 spans 13 amino acids. Germline V gene sequence: CDR1 MNHEY, CDR2 SMNVEV (reference sequence). V was shortened by 2 bases and J by 13 bases, with 17 bases between the two germline ends.

The chain links TRBV7-8 to TRBJ1-5; the D is unclear. The V gene lost 6 bases and the J gene lost 0 bases, with 12 bases spanning the gap. The CDR3 length is 15 residues. Germline lookup yields CDR1 SGHVS and CDR2 FQNEAQ. The CDR3 here is CASSGGLYSNQPQHF. The CDR3 DNA reads as TGTGCCAGCAGTGGAGGACTTTATAGCAATCAGCCCCAGCATTTT.

The V call is TRBV7-2, the J call TRBJ2-3; D uncertain. The CDR3 spans 16 residues. Trimming removed 1 base from V and 8 bases from J, with 19 bases in between. CDR1 is SGHTA and CDR2 is FQGNSA in the germline V gene. For the CDR3, the DNA is TGTGCCAGCAGCTTAGGTTTCGGATCAACCAGTAGTACGCAGTATTTT. Amino acids: CASSLGFGSTSSTQYF. Looking up the rest from reference TRBV7-2 and TRBJ2-3 gives the full variable domain: GAGVSQSPSNKVTEKGKDVELRCDPISGHTALYWYRQSLGQGLEFLIYFQGNSAPDKSGLPSDRFSAERTGGSVSTLTIQRTQQEDSAVYLCASSLGFGSTSSTQYFGPGTRLTVL.

V is TRBV6-5 and J is TRBJ1-1, with D perhaps TRBD1 (5 bases). CDR3 length equals 15 residues. V gave up 4 bases and J gave up 0 bases, with 12 bases separating them. From germline, CDR1 is MNHEY and CDR2 SVGAGI. The CDR3 DNA reads as TGTGCCAGCAGTTCGGGGTCCAGGGTGAACACTGAAGCTTTCTTT. It is translated as CASSSGSRVNTEAFF.

CDR3 amino acids: CAVQRGDWTGGLTFF. CDR3 DNA: TGTGCCGTCCAAAGGGGGGACTGGACAGGGGGCTTGACTTTCTTT. The chain has TRBV15 and TRBJ1-1, with 11 nucleotides matching TRBD1. CDR1 and CDR2 from the germline V gene are LNHNV and YYDKDF (reference sequence). The length of the CDR3 is 15 residues. Unmatched junction bases numbered 20, after V lost 11 bases and J lost 12 bases.

V gene TRBV12-3 or TRBV12-4 combines with J gene TRBJ1-5; no clear D. This CDR3 region has 14 residues. V was clipped by 2 bases and J by 2 bases, with 7 bases between them. CDR3 sequence: CASSLRGGNQPQHF. As DNA, the CDR3 is TGTGCCAGCAGTTTACGGGGAGGCAATCAGCCCCAGCATTTT.